This T cell receptor (beta chain) was identified during a study of T cell repertoires in cytomegalovirus infection. Study-level information: In public TCR beta signatures, there were indications of both CMV infection and matching HLA type. Study findings and constraints: Ex vivo, HLA-C-restricted CMV-specific TCR beta clonotypes prevailed over the rest of the response. Frequencies of public TCR beta families were cumulated, and this identified carriers of CMV plus the relevant HLA.

This clonotype was seen more than once but under ten times. Antigen: not known. Germline CDR1 SEHNR, CDR2 FQNEAQ (reference sequence). Trimming cost V 1 base and J 12 bases; bases outside gene matches: 11. This CDR3 region has 14 residues. MiXCR, applied by TCRdb to the reads, yields one record per CDR3 protein. The top ten clones hold approximately 8% of a sample with hundreds of thousands of distinct CDR3 sequences, roughly a quarter of them seen once. Sequenced sample: CD8+ T cells from PBMCs. The genes are TRBV7-9 and TRBJ1-1, with 7 bases lining up with TRBD1. This TCR derives from a human donor in good health (CMV status not recorded). Some clones in this sample may be carry-over from other donors' samples. CDR3 protein: CASSLVSGTALPFF. CDR3 sequence (DNA): TGTGCCAGCAGCTTAGTTTCCGGGACAGCACTTCCTTTCTTT.